The 22 T cell receptor beta chains below all came from one sample that was sequenced in a study of post-analysis software for immune sequencing data. General observations from the study: A handful of TRBV segments were significantly more frequent in patients than in controls. TRBV5-6, TRBV5-1 and TRBV20-1 were among these segments.

cDNA libraries for TCR beta contained unique molecular identifiers. One entry per CDR3 protein, called by TCRdb with MiXCR from the PCR reads. The sample comprises about 560,000 distinct CDR3 sequences, about 40% of which are singletons, and more than 1.5% rests with the top ten. No antigen has been identified for these receptors. The sequenced sample consisted of blood. These receptors came from a girl aged 10 to 17 with multiple sclerosis.

The chain employs TRBV20-1 and TRBJ2-3; 8 bases are shared with TRBD2. V was clipped by 3 bases and J by 3 bases; unmatched bases: 8. This CDR3 region has 15 residues. From germline, CDR1 is DFQATT and CDR2 SNEGSKA (reference sequence). The CDR3 region has the DNA TGCAGTGCTAGGGCCCACGGGGGGGCAACAGATACGCAGTATTTT. As protein: CSARAHGGATDTQYF.

In this sample, this clonotype turned up a few times. V gene TRBV12-3 or TRBV12-4 combines with J gene TRBJ2-1; either TRBD1 or TRBD2 may supply D (6 bases each). V was pared by 3 bases and J by 6 bases, with 18 bases between. This CDR3 spans 16 amino acids. The CDR3 loop reads CASSFGPGAAGNEQFF. For the CDR3, the DNA is TGTGCCAGCAGTTTCGGCCCGGGGGCAGCAGGCAATGAGCAGTTCTTC.

The chain has TRBV21-1 and TRBJ2-3; TRBD2 is the table's D call, not checked against the DNA. TRBV21-1 is an annotated pseudogene. The CDR3 runs to 14 residues. CDR3 bases: TGTGCCAGCACCCCTCCCCCGAGGGCAGATACGCAGTATTTT. Translating it yields CASTPPPRADTQYF.

This clonotype was detected only a few times. CDR3 nucleotides: TGTGCCAGCGGAAGGGGCTCTGGGGCCAACGTCCTGACTTTC. This encodes CASGRGSGANVLTF. V usage is TRBV12-3 or TRBV12-4 and J usage is TRBJ2-6, with a weak D call TRBD1 (5 bases). The V gene lost 8 bases and the J gene lost 0 bases, with 8 bases spanning the gap. This CDR3 has 14 residues.

The CDR3 DNA sequence: TGTGCCAGTAAACACCGGGACTCGGAGACCCAGTACTTC. Translating it yields CASKHRDSETQYF. The rearrangement links TRBV6-6 to TRBJ2-5; possible D gene TRBD2, 6 bases. From germline, CDR1 is MNHNY and CDR2 SVGAGI (reference sequence). The CDR3 spans 13 residues. V was pared by 9 bases and J by 5 bases, with 16 bases between.

There are a few counts of this clonotype. The CDR3 here is CASIPRQLVAEAFF. CDR3 DNA sequence: TGTGCCAGCATCCCGCGACAGCTTGTCGCTGAAGCTTTCTTT. The chain combines TRBV11-2 with TRBJ1-1; tentatively, D is TRBD1 (5 bases). The length of the CDR3 is 14 residues. Germline V gives CDR1 SGHAT, CDR2 FQNNGV. Trimming left V 7 bases short and J 6 bases short, with 18 bases between.

This clonotype was observed a few times. The gene calls are TRBV12-3 or TRBV12-4 and TRBJ2-1; D unclear. Between the trimmed V and J ends, which lost 1 base and 9 bases, there was a span of 7 bases. The CDR3 is 12 residues long. The CDR3, as DNA: TGTGCCAGCAGTTTAGGAGATGGTGAGCAGTTCTTC. Residues: CASSLGDGEQFF.

The chain has TRBV10-2 and TRBJ2-5; D may be TRBD2 (6 bases). The CDR3 is 14 amino acids. In germline, CDR1 is WSHSY, CDR2 SAAADI. The germline V and J ends were trimmed by 10 bases and 1 base, with 16 bases remaining between them. The CDR3 DNA follows: TGCGCCACGGGCGGGGCGATACTCCAAGAGACCCAGTACTTC. It encodes CATGGAILQETQYF.

V and J are TRBV6-1 and TRBJ2-7; 7 bases map to TRBD2. Germline V gives CDR1 MNHNS, CDR2 SASEGT. CDR3 length: 12 amino acids. The junction had 7 bases not matched to a gene; V was cut back by 7 bases and J by 7 bases. The CDR3 bases are TGTGCCAGCACCGCGGGAGCTCGGGAGCAGTACTTC. Encoded protein: CASTAGAREQYF.

The CDR3 here is CASSQDERPPGEQFF. As DNA, the CDR3 is TGCGCCAGCAGCCAAGATGAGAGGCCTCCAGGTGAGCAGTTCTTC. The chain employs TRBV4-1 and TRBJ2-1; no definite D call. V dropped 0 bases and J dropped 9 bases, with 15 bases sitting between them. The germline V gene encodes CDR1 MGHRA and CDR2 YSYEKL. The CDR3 contains 15 residues.

This sequence joins TRBV6-5 and TRBJ1-6; the match to TRBD1 covers 10 bases. CDR3 length equals 14 residues. Germline CDR1 is MNHEY and CDR2 is SVGAGI. After removal of 6 bases from V and 9 bases from J, the junction contained 5 bases not matched to a gene. CDR3 in amino acids: CASRGQGSTSPLHF. The DNA of the CDR3 is TGTGCCAGCAGGGGACAGGGGTCAACTTCACCCCTCCACTTT.

V gene TRBV10-3 combines with J gene TRBJ1-1, with D perhaps matching TRBD1 (5 bases). Trimming cost V 8 bases and J 4 bases, with 20 bases left between them. Germline V CDR1 and CDR2: ENHRY, SYGVKD. This CDR3 spans 15 amino acids. CDR3 in DNA: TGTGCCATCTCCAAGGGGAAGGCCGAGGGCACTGAAGCTTTCTTT. Encoded protein: CAISKGKAEGTEAFF.

This clonotype was counted a few times. V and J are TRBV20-1 and TRBJ2-1, with TRBD2 matching over 9 bases. The germline CDR1 and CDR2 sequences are DFQATT and SNEGSKA (reference sequence). V shed 3 bases, J shed 8 bases, and the junction held 11 bases outside the gene matches. This CDR3 comprises 15 residues. CDR3 nucleotides: TGCAGTGCTAGTGGTCGCAGCGGGAGGTCGGATGAGCAGTTCTTC. This gives the protein CSASGRSGRSDEQFF.

The chain uses TRBV5-1 and TRBJ1-1, with D possibly being TRBD1 (5 bases). The CDR3 is made up of 14 amino acids. Germline lookup yields CDR1 SGHRS and CDR2 YFSETQ. With 4 bases removed from V and 3 bases from J, the gap between germline ends came to 13 bases. Here the CDR3 DNA reads TGCGCCAGCAGCCAACTCGACAGCTACACTGAAGCTTTCTTT. Protein sequence: CASSQLDSYTEAFF.

J is TRBJ2-1 and V is TRBV24-1, with 10 bases identical to TRBD1. V trimming: 5 bases; J trimming: 8 bases; junction bases outside the gene matches: 14. Germline CDR1 and CDR2: KGHDR and SFDVKD. The CDR3 runs to 17 residues. The CDR3 bases are TGTGCCACCAGTGGCCGAGGGACAGGGGAGGAACGGGATGAGCAGTTCTTC. Protein sequence: CATSGRGTGEERDEQFF.

The rearrangement uses TRBV6-6 and TRBJ2-4; weak D call: TRBD2 (6 bases). This CDR3 comprises 13 residues. Germline values: CDR1 MNHNY, CDR2 SVGAGI (reference sequence). Trimming removed 6 bases at V and 8 bases at J, with 14 bases between. The chain's CDR3 is CASREPGEDIQYF. The CDR3, as DNA: TGTGCCAGCAGAGAACCGGGGGAGGACATTCAGTACTTC.

This clonotype has just a few counts. The chain uses TRBV12-3 or TRBV12-4 and TRBJ1-2, with D uncertain. CDR3 size: 13 residues. Between the trimmed V and J ends, which lost 3 bases and 1 base, there was a span of 6 bases. CDR3 nucleotide sequence: TGTGCCAGCAGTTTTCTCGGTAACTATGGCTACACCTTC. It encodes CASSFLGNYGYTF.

This chain uses TRBV4-2 with TRBJ2-2, with a tentative D call TRBD1 (5 bases). Trimming stripped 4 bases from V and 0 bases from J, with 12 bases between. CDR1 and CDR2 (germline): LGHNA, YNFKEQ. The CDR3 has 16 amino acids. The CDR3 sequence is CASSRVTASNTGELFF. DNA of the CDR3: TGTGCCAGCAGCCGAGTGACAGCTTCGAACACCGGGGAGCTGTTTTTT.

Concerning this clonotype itself: No DNA is shown, since the ends of the CDR3 on it are uncertain; the CDR3 is the one TCRdb lists. The rearrangement joins TRBV7-9 to TRBJ1-2; the DNA was not used to check the table's D call, TRBD1. The CDR3 contains 17 residues when both ends are counted. The germline V gene encodes CDR1 SEHNR and CDR2 FQNEAQ (reference sequence). CDR3 loop: CASSPTLFGQANYGYTF.

In its sample, this clonotype was seen a few times. The chain is built from TRBV5-1 and TRBJ2-7, with TRBD2 matching over 9 bases. The CDR3 is made up of 15 amino acids. CDR1 and CDR2 from the germline V gene are SGHRS and YFSETQ. V lost 5 bases, J lost 2 bases, and 8 bases stayed unmatched. This CDR3 is CASRATSGGAYEQYF. The CDR3 DNA sequence: TGCGCCAGCAGAGCGACTAGCGGAGGGGCCTACGAGCAGTACTTC.

This rearrangement joins TRBV4-1 to TRBJ2-1; TRBD2 agrees at 7 bases. This CDR3 comprises 15 residues. Trimming cost V 5 bases and J 0 bases; bases outside gene matches: 4. CDR1 is MGHRA, CDR2 YSYEKL, per germline. This CDR3 is CASSSLADSYNEQFF. The CDR3 bases are TGCGCCAGCAGCAGTCTAGCGGACTCCTACAATGAGCAGTTCTTC.

The chain carries TRBV20-1 and TRBJ1-2, with D perhaps matching TRBD1 (6 bases). Trimming shortened V by 5 bases and J by 4 bases, and 8 bases separated the two germline ends. The CDR3 is 11 amino acids. CDR1 is DFQATT and CDR2 is SNEGSKA in the germline V gene (reference sequence). The CDR3 spells CSAGDTYGYTF. CDR3 sequence (DNA): TGCAGTGCTGGGGACACCTATGGCTACACCTTC.